This TCR beta chain was observed in a study of T cell repertoires in cytomegalovirus infection. At the level of the study: Both recently identified HLA-C-restricted and well-studied HLA-B-restricted CMV epitopes were used in the study. CMV infection and matching HLA type were both indicated by public TCR beta signatures. Notes on the study in general: In two of eight donors, the top clonotype was HLA-C-restricted CMV-specific.

This CDR3 contains 13 residues. V lost 2 bases to trimming and J lost 4 bases, with 8 bases between them. On this clonotype: Its antigen is unidentified.

Via MiXCR, TCRdb re-called the reads, giving one row per CDR3 protein. This table has fewer than 1,000,000 distinct CDR3 sequences, about 33% appearing once. This specimen consisted of cultured CD8+ T cells from PBMCs, obtained from culture after CMV antigen stimulation. The chain uses TRBV12-3 or TRBV12-4 and TRBJ1-2; D is uncertain. This clonotype was sampled from a human donor in good health (CMV status not recorded). Some clones in this sample may be carry-over from other donors' samples. The CDR3 bases are TGTGCCAGCAGTTTAAGGGCGGGCTATGGCTACACCTTC. The encoded protein is CASSLRAGYGYTF.